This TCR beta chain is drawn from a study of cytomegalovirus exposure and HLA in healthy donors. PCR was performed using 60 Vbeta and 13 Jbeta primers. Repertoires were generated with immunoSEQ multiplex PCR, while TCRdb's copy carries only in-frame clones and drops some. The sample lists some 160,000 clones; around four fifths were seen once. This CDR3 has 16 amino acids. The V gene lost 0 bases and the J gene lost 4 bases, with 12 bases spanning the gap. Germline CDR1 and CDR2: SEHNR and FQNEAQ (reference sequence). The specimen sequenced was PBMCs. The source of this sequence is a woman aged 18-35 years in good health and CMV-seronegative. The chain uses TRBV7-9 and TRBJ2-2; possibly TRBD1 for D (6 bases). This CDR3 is CASSLAPRTVTGELFF. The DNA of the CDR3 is TGTGCCAGCAGCTTAGCCCCGCGGACAGTCACCGGGGAGCTGTTTTTT.